This T cell receptor (beta chain) was captured by sequencing in a study of T-cell memory formation after mild COVID-19. For this clonotype: Its cognate antigen is unknown.

TCRdb fed the 5' RACE reads into MiXCR, producing one record per CDR3 protein. The table has hundreds of thousands of distinct CDR3 sequences, 15% to 25% seen once; the top ten hold around 8%. The CDR3 is made up of 17 amino acids. Study-level points and caveats: Some responding clones appeared in pre-infection memory, suggesting cross-reactive memory joined. The study found contracting CD4+ clones mainly in CM and EM and contracting CD8+ clones in EMRA. Clones that got smaller from day 15 to 85 had even CD4/CD8, while clones growing later tipped toward CD4+. Specificity for SARS-CoV-2 was not confirmed among the second-wave clones peaking on day 37.

The sample taken for sequencing was PBMCs or a T cell subset sorted from them (not recorded which). The J gene is TRBJ2-2, the V gene TRBV1; the table's D call, TRBD2, was not checked against the DNA. TRBV1 is deemed a pseudogene. The sequence was obtained from an adult woman who had mild COVID-19 (a few samples of this study predate the infection). Cell type and time point are not known. CDR3 amino acids: CTSSQEGTSGYTGELFF. The CDR3 DNA is TGCACCAGCAGCCAAGAAGGGACTAGCGGCTACACCGGGGAGCTGTTTTTT.